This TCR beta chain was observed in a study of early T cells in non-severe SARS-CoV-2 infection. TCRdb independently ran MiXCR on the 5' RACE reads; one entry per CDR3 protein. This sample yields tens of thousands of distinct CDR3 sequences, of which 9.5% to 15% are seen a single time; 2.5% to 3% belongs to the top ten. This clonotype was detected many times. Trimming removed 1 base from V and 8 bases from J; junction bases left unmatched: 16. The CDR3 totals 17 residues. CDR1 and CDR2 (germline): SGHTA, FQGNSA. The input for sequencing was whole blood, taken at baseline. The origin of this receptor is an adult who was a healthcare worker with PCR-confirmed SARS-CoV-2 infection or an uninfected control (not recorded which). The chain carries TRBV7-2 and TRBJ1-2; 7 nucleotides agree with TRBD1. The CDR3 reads CASSLVKGAVGADGYTF. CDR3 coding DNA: TGTGCCAGCAGCTTAGTTAAGGGGGCGGTGGGCGCGGACGGCTACACCTTC.